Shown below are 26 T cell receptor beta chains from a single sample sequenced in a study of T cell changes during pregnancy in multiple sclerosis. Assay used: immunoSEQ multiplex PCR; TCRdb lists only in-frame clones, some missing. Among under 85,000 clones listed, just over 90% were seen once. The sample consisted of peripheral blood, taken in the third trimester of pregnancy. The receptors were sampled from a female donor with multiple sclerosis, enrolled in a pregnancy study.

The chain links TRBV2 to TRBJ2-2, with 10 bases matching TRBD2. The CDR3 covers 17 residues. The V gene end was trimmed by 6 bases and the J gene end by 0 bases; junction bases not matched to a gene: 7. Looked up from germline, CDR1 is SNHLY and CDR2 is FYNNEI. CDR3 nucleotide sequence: TGTGCCAGCAGGACTGGGACTAGCGCGGCGAACACCGGGGAGCTGTTTTTT. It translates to CASRTGTSAANTGELFF.

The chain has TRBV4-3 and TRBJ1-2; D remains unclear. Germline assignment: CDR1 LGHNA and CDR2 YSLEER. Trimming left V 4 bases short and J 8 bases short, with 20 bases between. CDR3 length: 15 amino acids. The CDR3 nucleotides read TGCGCCAGCAGCCGGGAAGGAGGGAGCCTCGGGGGCTACACCTTC. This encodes CASSREGGSLGGYTF.

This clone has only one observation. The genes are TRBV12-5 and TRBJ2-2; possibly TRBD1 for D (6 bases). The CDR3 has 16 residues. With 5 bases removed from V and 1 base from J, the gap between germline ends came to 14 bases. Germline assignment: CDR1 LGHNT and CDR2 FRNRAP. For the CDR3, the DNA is TGTGCTAGTGGTCAAGCTGACAGGAAGAACACCGGGGAGCTGTTTTTT. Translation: CASGQADRKNTGELFF.

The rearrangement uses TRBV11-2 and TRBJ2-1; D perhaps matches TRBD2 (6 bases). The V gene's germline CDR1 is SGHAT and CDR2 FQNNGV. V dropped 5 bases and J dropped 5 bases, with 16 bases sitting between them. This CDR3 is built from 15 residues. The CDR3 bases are TGTGCCAGCAGCCGCGGCGGAGGGTTTAACAATGAGCAGTTCTTC. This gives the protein CASSRGGGFNNEQFF.

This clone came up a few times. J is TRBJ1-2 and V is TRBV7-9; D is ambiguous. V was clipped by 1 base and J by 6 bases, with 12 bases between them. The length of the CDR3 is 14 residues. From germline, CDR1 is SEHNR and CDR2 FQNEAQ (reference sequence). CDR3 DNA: TGTGCCAGCAGCTTAGGTGGGCCCGGCCATGGCTACACCTTC. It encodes CASSLGGPGHGYTF.

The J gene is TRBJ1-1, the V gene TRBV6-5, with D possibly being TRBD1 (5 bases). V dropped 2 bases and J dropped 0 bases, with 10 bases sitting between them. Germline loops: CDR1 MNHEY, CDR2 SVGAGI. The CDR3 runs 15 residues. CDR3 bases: TGTGCCAGCAGTTACGAGGCAGGGATGAACACTGAAGCTTTCTTT. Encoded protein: CASSYEAGMNTEAFF.

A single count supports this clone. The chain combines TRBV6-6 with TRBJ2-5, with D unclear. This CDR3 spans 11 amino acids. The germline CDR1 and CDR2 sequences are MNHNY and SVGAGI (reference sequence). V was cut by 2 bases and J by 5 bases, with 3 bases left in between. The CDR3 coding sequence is TGTGCCAGCAGTTACGCGGAGACCCAGTACTTC. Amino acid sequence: CASSYAETQYF.

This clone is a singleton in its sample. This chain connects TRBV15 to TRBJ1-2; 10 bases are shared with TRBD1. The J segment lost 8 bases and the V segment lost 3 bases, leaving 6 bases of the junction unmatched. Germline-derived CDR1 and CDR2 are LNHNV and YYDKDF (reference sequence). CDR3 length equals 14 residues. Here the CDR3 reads CATSSDRGPGGYTF. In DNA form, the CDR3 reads TGTGCCACCAGCAGCGACAGGGGGCCGGGCGGCTACACCTTC.

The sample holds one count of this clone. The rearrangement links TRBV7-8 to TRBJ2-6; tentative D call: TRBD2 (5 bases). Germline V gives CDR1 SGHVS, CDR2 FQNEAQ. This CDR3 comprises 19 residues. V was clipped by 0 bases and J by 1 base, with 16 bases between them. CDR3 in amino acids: CASSLAPGKVLSGANVLTF. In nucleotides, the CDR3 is TGTGCCAGCAGCTTAGCCCCCGGGAAGGTCCTTTCTGGGGCCAACGTCCTGACTTTC.

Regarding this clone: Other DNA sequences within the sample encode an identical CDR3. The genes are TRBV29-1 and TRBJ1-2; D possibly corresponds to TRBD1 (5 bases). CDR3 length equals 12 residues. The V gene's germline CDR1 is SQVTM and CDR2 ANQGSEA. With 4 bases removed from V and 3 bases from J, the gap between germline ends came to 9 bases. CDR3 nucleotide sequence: TGCAGCGTTGGGGGGGGATACTATGGCTACACCTTC. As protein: CSVGGGYYGYTF.

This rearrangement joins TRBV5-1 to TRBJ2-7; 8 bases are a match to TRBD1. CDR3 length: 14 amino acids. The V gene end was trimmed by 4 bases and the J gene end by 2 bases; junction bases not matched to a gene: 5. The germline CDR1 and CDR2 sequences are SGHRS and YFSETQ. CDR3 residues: CASSAGTGTYEQYF. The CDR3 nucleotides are TGCGCCAGCAGCGCCGGGACAGGTACCTACGAGCAGTACTTC.

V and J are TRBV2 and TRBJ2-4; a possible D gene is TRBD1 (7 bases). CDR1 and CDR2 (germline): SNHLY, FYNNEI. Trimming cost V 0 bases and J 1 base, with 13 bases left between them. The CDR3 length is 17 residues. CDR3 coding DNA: TGTGCCAGCAGTGAAGCGCTTCAGGGGGGCGCCAAAAACATTCAGTACTTC. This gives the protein CASSEALQGGAKNIQYF.

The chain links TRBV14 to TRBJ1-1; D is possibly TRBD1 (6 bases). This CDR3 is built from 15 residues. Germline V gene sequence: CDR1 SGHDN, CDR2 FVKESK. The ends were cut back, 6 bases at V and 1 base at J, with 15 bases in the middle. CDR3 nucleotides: TGTGCCAGCAGGAGCCTCAGGGGCCCGAACACTGAAGCTTTCTTT. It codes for CASRSLRGPNTEAFF.

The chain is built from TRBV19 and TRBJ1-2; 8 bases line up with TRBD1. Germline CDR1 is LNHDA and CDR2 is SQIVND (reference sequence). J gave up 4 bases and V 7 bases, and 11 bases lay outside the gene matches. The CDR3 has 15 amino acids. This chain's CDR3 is CASTPTGVDSYGYTF. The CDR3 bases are TGTGCCAGTACTCCGACAGGGGTGGATTCCTATGGCTACACCTTC.

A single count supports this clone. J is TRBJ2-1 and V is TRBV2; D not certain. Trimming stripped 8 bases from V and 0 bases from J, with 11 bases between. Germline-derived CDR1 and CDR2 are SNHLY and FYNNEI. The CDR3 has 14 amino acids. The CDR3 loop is CASQAKSSYNEQFF. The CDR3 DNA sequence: TGTGCCAGCCAAGCAAAGAGCTCCTACAATGAGCAGTTCTTC. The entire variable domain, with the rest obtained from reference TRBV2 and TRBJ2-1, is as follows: EPEVTQTPSHQVTQMGQEVILRCVPISNHLYFYWYRQILGQKVEFLVSFYNNEISEKSEIFDDQFSVERPDGSNFTLKIRSTKLEDSAMYFCASQAKSSYNEQFFGPGTRLTVL.

CDR3 sequence reads: CASSITGQGPDTQYF. The CDR3 bases are TGTGCCAGTAGCATTACGGGACAGGGGCCAGATACGCAGTATTTT. The chain joins TRBV19 to TRBJ2-3, with TRBD1 identical over 10 bases. Germline trimming cut 6 bases from V and 4 bases from J; bases unmatched to any gene: 7. Germline values: CDR1 LNHDA, CDR2 SQIVND (reference sequence). This CDR3 region has 15 residues.

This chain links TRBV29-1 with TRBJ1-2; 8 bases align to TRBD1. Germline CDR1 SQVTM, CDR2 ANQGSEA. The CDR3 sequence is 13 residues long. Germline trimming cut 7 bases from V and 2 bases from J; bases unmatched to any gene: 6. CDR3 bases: TGCAGCGGTGGCCGACAGGGGAACTATGGCTACACCTTC. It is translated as CSGGRQGNYGYTF.

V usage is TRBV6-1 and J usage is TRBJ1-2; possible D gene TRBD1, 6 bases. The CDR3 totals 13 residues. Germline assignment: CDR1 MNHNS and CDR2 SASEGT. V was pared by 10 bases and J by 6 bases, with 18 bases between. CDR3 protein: CAIGLRTEDGYTF. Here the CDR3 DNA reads TGTGCCATCGGGTTGCGGACAGAAGATGGCTACACCTTC.

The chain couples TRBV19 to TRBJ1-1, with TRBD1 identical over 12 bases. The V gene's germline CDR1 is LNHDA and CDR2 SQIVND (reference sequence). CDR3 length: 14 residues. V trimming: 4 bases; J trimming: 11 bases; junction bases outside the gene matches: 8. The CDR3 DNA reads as TGTGCCAGTAGTACCGGGACAGGGGGCTTGAGGGCTTTCTTT. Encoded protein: CASSTGTGGLRAFF.

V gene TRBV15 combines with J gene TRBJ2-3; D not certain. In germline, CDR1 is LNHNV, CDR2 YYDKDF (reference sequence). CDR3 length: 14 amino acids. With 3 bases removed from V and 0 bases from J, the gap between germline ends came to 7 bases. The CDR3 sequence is CATSRVRSTDTQYF. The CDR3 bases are TGTGCCACCAGCAGGGTGCGTAGCACAGATACGCAGTATTTT.

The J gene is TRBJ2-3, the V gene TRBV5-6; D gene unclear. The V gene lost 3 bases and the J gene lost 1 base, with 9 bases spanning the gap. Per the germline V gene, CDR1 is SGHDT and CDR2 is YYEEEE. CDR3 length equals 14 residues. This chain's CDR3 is CASSSAGGTDTQYF. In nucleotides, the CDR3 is TGTGCCAGCAGCTCCGCAGGTGGCACAGATACGCAGTATTTT.

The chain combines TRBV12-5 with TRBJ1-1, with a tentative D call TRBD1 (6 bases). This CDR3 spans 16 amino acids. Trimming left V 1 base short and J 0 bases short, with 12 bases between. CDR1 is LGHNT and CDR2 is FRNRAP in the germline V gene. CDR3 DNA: TGTGCTAGTGGTTTGGAACGGGGGGCCATGAACACTGAAGCTTTCTTT. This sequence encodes CASGLERGAMNTEAFF.

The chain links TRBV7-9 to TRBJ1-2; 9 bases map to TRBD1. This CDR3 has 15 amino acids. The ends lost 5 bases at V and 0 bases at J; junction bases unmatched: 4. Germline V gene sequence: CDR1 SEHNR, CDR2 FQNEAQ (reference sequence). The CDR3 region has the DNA TGTGCCAGCAGCCCAGGGACAGGGCCTAACTATGGCTACACCTTC. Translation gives CASSPGTGPNYGYTF. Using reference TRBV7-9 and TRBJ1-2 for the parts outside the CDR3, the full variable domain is DTGVSQNPRHKITKRGQNVTFRCDPISEHNRLYWYRQTLGQGPEFLTYFQNEAQLEKSRLLSDRFSAERPKGSFSTLEIQRTEQGDSAMYLCASSPGTGPNYGYTFGSGTRLTVV.

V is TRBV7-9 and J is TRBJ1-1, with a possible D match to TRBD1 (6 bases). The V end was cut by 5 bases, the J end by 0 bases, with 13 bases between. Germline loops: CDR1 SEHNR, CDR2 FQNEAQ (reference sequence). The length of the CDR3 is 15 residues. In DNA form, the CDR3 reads TGTGCCAGCAGCCGCCTACAGGGACTGAACACTGAAGCTTTCTTT. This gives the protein CASSRLQGLNTEAFF. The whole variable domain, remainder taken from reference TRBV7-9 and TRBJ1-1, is DTGVSQNPRHKITKRGQNVTFRCDPISEHNRLYWYRQTLGQGPEFLTYFQNEAQLEKSRLLSDRFSAERPKGSFSTLEIQRTEQGDSAMYLCASSRLQGLNTEAFFGQGTRLTVV.

The CDR3 is CSLIWGHRNEAFF. CDR3 coding DNA: TGCAGTCTAATTTGGGGACATCGAAATGAAGCTTTCTTT. The V and J genes are TRBV29-1 and TRBJ1-1; TRBD1 might be the D (6 bases). The CDR3 length is 13 residues. Germline V gene data show CDR1 as SQVTM and CDR2 as ANQGSEA.

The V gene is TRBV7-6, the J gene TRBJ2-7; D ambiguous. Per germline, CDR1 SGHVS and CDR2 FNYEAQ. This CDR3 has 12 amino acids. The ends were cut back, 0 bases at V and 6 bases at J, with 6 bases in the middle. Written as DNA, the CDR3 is TGTGCCAGCAGCTTAGCGTCTAGCGAGCAGTACTTC. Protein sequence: CASSLASSEQYF.